This is a list of T cell receptor beta chains from one sample in a study of vaccination effects on CD4 cells after COVID-19. Produced via immunoSEQ multiplex PCR; TCRdb's table is partial and in-frame only. The sample holds 70,000 or so clones, 70% to 80% seen once. No cognate antigen is known for these TCRs. The sequencing here drew on CD4+ T cells from PBMCs cultured without peptide, taken before COVID-19 vaccination. Every receptor here comes from a human donor who received a COVID-19 vaccine. The conserved cysteine and the conserved F or W are not part of the CDR3 here. Size values are once, few and many counts, or a class for expanded clones, and some rows have none.

clone_size,v_call,j_call,cdr3_length,cdr3_aa
.,TRBV21-1,TRBJ1-3,15,ASSKIPSGSSGNTIY
once,TRBV6-5,TRBJ1-2,11,ASRSTGGFVYT
.,TRBV7-3,TRBJ2-2,14,ASSLLSTQNTGELF
once,TRBV28,TRBJ1-2,10,ASSWGGYGYT
.,TRBV7-3,TRBJ2-5,12,ASSLLGVGETQY
few,TRBV3-1/TRBV3-2,TRBJ1-1,13,ASSHTDRQNTEAF
few,TRBV4-2,TRBJ1-4,14,ASSPRGRDEQEKLF
.,TRBV20-1,TRBJ1-4,11,SASPGMNEKLF
.,TRBV19,TRBJ1-2,12,ASSMSGGNYGYT
once,TRBV18,TRBJ2-2,12,ASSPQANTGELF
.,TRBV4-3,TRBJ2-3,11,ASSPPGTDTQY
.,TRBV7-3,TRBJ1-2,11,ASSEDLLSGYT
.,TRBV5-1,TRBJ1-1,11,ASSLAGLSEAF
once,TRBV7-2,TRBJ1-3,13,ASSLTTGAGNTIY
.,TRBV12-5,TRBJ2-2,14,ASGRPGQGATGELF
few,TRBV30,TRBJ1-5,11,AWSVQRDQPQH
.,TRBV5-1,TRBJ2-1,13,ATRLAGASYNEQF
.,TRBV5-1,TRBJ2-6,15,ASSPGTGRDGANVLT
.,TRBV5-1,TRBJ2-5,10,ASSLADETQY
.,TRBV5-1,TRBJ1-1,12,ASSYRASDTEAF
.,TRBV5-5,TRBJ1-2,12,ASSSPGGNYGYT
.,TRBV18,TRBJ2-6,13,ASSTGASGANVLT
few,TRBV30,TRBJ2-5,13,AWSPQGRTSETQY
.,TRBV2,TRBJ1-3,14,ASRGRIGDIGNTIY
.,TRBV6-2/TRBV6-3,TRBJ1-1,9,ASSYLGGAF
.,TRBV12-5,TRBJ1-1,15,ASGLVPDGVVWTEAF
.,TRBV4-2,TRBJ2-4,15,ASSQIGTAVAKNIQY
.,TRBV5-1,TRBJ1-6,13,ASSLWTAKNSPLH
.,TRBV9,TRBJ1-4,12,ASSPRDRNEKLF
.,TRBV30,TRBJ1-2,13,AWSVPPGGTYGYT
.,TRBV18,TRBJ1-4,13,ASSPSGGSNEKLF
.,TRBV5-1,TRBJ2-3,12,ASSLAGLTDTQY
.,TRBV19,TRBJ2-2,12,ASSSGREGGELF
.,TRBV5-1,TRBJ1-6,17,ASSLVSGQGLTNNSPLH
.,TRBV10-1,TRBJ2-4,14,ASSESPDRGKNIQY